This T cell receptor (beta chain) comes out of a study of cytomegalovirus exposure and HLA in healthy donors. The PCR used 60 Vbeta and 13 Jbeta primers. Clones were read by immunoSEQ multiplex PCR, and TCRdb kept only the in-frame ones, dropping some. The sample holds about 75,000 clones, roughly 88% seen once. The CDR3 spans 13 residues. Trimming stripped 5 bases from V and 9 bases from J, with 16 bases between. The germline CDR1 and CDR2 sequences are LNHDA and SQIVND (reference sequence). The sequence was collected from a man aged 70-80 years in good health and CMV-seropositive. The chain is built from TRBV19 and TRBJ1-2; D is undetermined. Material: PBMCs. The CDR3 loop is CASSGGVDRSYTF. The CDR3 region has the DNA TGTGCCAGTAGTGGCGGAGTAGATAGGAGCTACACCTTC.